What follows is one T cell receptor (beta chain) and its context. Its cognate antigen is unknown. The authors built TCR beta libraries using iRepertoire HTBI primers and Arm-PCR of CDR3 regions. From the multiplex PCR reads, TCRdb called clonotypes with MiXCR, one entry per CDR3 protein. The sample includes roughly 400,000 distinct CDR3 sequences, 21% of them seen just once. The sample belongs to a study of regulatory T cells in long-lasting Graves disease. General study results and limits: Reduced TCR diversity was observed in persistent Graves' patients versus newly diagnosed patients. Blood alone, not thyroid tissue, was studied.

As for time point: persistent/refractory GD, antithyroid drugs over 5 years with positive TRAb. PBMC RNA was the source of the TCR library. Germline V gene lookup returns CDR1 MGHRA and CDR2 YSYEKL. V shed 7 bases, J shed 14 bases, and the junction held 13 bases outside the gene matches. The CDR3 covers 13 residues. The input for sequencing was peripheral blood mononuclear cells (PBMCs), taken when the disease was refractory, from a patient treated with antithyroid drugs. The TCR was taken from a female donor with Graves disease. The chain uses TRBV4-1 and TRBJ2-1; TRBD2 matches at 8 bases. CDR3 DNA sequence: TGCGCCAGCACCTCAGCGGGGGACCGAGCGGAGTTCTTC. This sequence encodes CASTSAGDRAEFF.